What follows are 4 T cell receptor beta chains derived from one specimen sequenced in a study of cytomegalovirus exposure and HLA in healthy donors. The PCR had 60 Vbeta and 13 Jbeta primers. Produced via immunoSEQ multiplex PCR; TCRdb's table is partial and in-frame only. There are about 89,000 clones in the sample; around nine tenths occur only once, and approximately 9.2% lies in the top ten. Sequencing was performed on PBMCs. The receptors derive from a man aged 25-45 years in good health and CMV-seropositive.

This clone appeared once. The chain has TRBV11-2 and TRBJ2-6; 8 bases match TRBD1. The CDR3 is 17 residues long. With 3 bases clipped from V and 4 bases from J, the junction kept 8 bases outside the gene matches. Germline CDR1 reads SGHAT; CDR2 reads FQNNGV. CDR3 protein: CASSLIPRGPGANVLTF. Written as DNA, the CDR3 is TGTGCCAGCAGCTTGATCCCCAGGGGGCCAGGGGCCAACGTCCTGACTTTC.

The rearrangement uses TRBV10-1 and TRBJ2-2, with D hard to call. Germline V gives CDR1 WNHNN, CDR2 SYGVQD (reference sequence). The CDR3 sequence is 14 residues long. With 1 base removed from V and 6 bases from J, the gap between germline ends came to 9 bases. CDR3: CASSEFLPAGELFF. The CDR3 DNA reads TGCGCCAGCAGTGAGTTTTTACCGGCCGGGGAGCTGTTTTTT.

This clone was picked up one time. As DNA, the CDR3 is TGTGCCAGCAGTCAAATGACAGTACAAGAGACCCAGTACTTC. Protein: CASSQMTVQETQYF. This sequence joins TRBV7-9 and TRBJ2-5; weak D call: TRBD1 (5 bases). The germline V and J ends were trimmed by 6 bases and 2 bases, with 13 bases remaining between them. Germline V gene sequence: CDR1 SEHNR, CDR2 FQNEAQ (reference sequence). CDR3 length: 14 amino acids.

This sequence joins TRBV25-1 and TRBJ2-7; D is perhaps TRBD2 (6 bases). The V end lost 6 bases, the J end lost 2 bases, and 14 bases lay between the germline ends. This CDR3 has 14 amino acids. Germline CDR1 and CDR2: MGHDK and SYGVNS. The CDR3 reads CASSPTGEAYEQYF. The CDR3 coding sequence is TGTGCCAGCAGCCCCACGGGAGAGGCCTACGAGCAGTACTTC.